A selection of T cell receptor beta chains follows, all from one sample in a study of T cells in Graves' hyperthyroidism and ophthalmopathy. From the multiplex PCR reads, TCRdb called clonotypes with MiXCR, one entry per CDR3 protein. The repertoire has 500,000 to 600,000 distinct CDR3 sequences, under 60% of them found once; the top ten carry around 20%. Sequencing was done on a sample of peripheral blood or thyroid tissue (not recorded which). The receptors were sampled from an adult woman with Graves' disease, either hyperthyroidism or ophthalmopathy (not recorded which). Both conserved end residues are part of each CDR3. The D gene is left open where the match is weak. Some rows mark clone size as missing; the rest say once, few, many or name a class of expanded clone.

d_gene: NA
len: 13
j_gene: TRBJ2-5
v_gene: TRBV15
abundance: NA
CDR3nt: TGTGCCACCAGCAGAGAAAACCAAGAGACCCAGTACTTC
CDR3aa: CATSRENQETQYF

d_gene: NA
len: 8
j_gene: TRBJ1-5
v_gene: TRBV20-1
abundance: NA
CDR3nt: TGCAGCGATCGGGTCGGGCATTTT
CDR3aa: CSDRVGHF

d_gene: NA
len: 15
j_gene: TRBJ1-5
v_gene: TRBV6-6
abundance: NA
CDR3nt: TGTGCCAGCAGTTTACACAGGGCTGGCAATCAGCCCCAGCATTTT
CDR3aa: CASSLHRAGNQPQHF

d_gene: TRBD2
len: 15
j_gene: TRBJ2-1
v_gene: TRBV7-3
abundance: NA
CDR3nt: TGTGCCAGCAGCCCTGGACTAGCGGGAAACAATGAGCAGTTCTTC
CDR3aa: CASSPGLAGNNEQFF

d_gene: TRBD2
len: 18
j_gene: TRBJ2-2
v_gene: TRBV7-9
abundance: many
CDR3nt: TGTGCCAGCAGCAATTCACCCTCTAGCGGGAGGTACACCGGGGAGCTGTTTTTT
CDR3aa: CASSNSPSSGRYTGELFF

d_gene: NA
len: 11
j_gene: TRBJ2-7
v_gene: TRBV7-9
abundance: many
CDR3nt: TGTGCCAGCAGCTCCTTTAACGAGCAGTACTTC
CDR3aa: CASSSFNEQYF

d_gene: NA
len: 14
j_gene: TRBJ1-6
v_gene: TRBV20-1
abundance: many
CDR3nt: TGCAGTGCTAGCCGGAGGGCTGGGTCTTCACCCCTCCACTTT
CDR3aa: CSASRRAGSSPLHF

d_gene: TRBD1
len: 15
j_gene: TRBJ2-3
v_gene: TRBV20-1
abundance: NA
CDR3nt: TGCAGTGGAACCGGGACAGGGAGAGATTTAGATACGCAGTATTTT
CDR3aa: CSGTGTGRDLDTQYF

d_gene: NA
len: 13
j_gene: TRBJ2-7
v_gene: TRBV15
abundance: few
CDR3nt: TGTGCCACCAGCAGAGTTGCAGGGCGAGAGCAGTACTTC
CDR3aa: CATSRVAGREQYF

d_gene: NA
len: 14
j_gene: TRBJ2-2
v_gene: TRBV29-1
abundance: NA
CDR3nt: TGCAGCGTAAGGACAGTGTCGAACACCGGGGAGCTGTCTTGG
CDR3aa: CSVRTVSNTGELSW

d_gene: NA
len: 13
j_gene: TRBJ2-5
v_gene: TRBV20-1
abundance: NA
CDR3nt: TGCAGTGCTAGAGCAATAAATACTCAGCCCCAGTACTTC
CDR3aa: CSARAINTQPQYF

d_gene: NA
len: 13
j_gene: TRBJ1-1
v_gene: TRBV29-1
abundance: many
CDR3nt: TGCAGCGTTAAAACAGTCCTGAACACTGAAGCTTTCTTT
CDR3aa: CSVKTVLNTEAFF

d_gene: NA
len: 15
j_gene: TRBJ2-2
v_gene: TRBV5-1
abundance: NA
CDR3nt: TGCGCCAGCAGCACGGACGAGGGGTACACCGGGGAGCTGTTTTTT
CDR3aa: CASSTDEGYTGELFF

d_gene: TRBD1
len: 14
j_gene: TRBJ2-5
v_gene: TRBV7-9
abundance: many
CDR3nt: TGTGCCAGCAGCGGGGACAGGGAGAGGAGGACCCAGTACTTC
CDR3aa: CASSGDRERRTQYF

d_gene: NA
len: 15
j_gene: TRBJ1-1
v_gene: TRBV29-1
abundance: NA
CDR3nt: TGCAGCGTCCGCAGGCGGAGGGTTGTGAACACTGAAGCTTTCTTT
CDR3aa: CSVRRRRVVNTEAFF

d_gene: NA
len: 16
j_gene: TRBJ1-6
v_gene: TRBV7-2
abundance: many
CDR3nt: TGTGCCAGCAGCCCACGGGCGGGGACGGAGTTGTCGCCCCTCCACTTT
CDR3aa: CASSPRAGTELSPLHF

d_gene: TRBD1
len: 15
j_gene: TRBJ1-5
v_gene: TRBV20-1
abundance: NA
CDR3nt: TGCAGTGCTACGAAGACAGGGAGGGTGAGTCAGCCCCAGCATTTT
CDR3aa: CSATKTGRVSQPQHF

d_gene: TRBD1
len: 14
j_gene: TRBJ1-2
v_gene: TRBV24-1
abundance: few
CDR3nt: TGTGCCACCAGTGATACACGGACAGGAAAGAGCTACACCTTC
CDR3aa: CATSDTRTGKSYTF

d_gene: NA
len: 14
j_gene: TRBJ1-4
v_gene: TRBV10-3
abundance: NA
CDR3nt: TGTGCCATCAGTATGACAGGAGCAAATGAAAAACTGTTTTTT
CDR3aa: CAISMTGANEKLFF

d_gene: TRBD1
len: 13
j_gene: TRBJ1-1
v_gene: TRBV10-3
abundance: many
CDR3nt: TGTGCCGCCTGGACAGGGAGTTTGAGTGAAGCTTTCTTT
CDR3aa: CAAWTGSLSEAFF

d_gene: NA
len: 17
j_gene: TRBJ2-7
v_gene: TRBV6-6
abundance: many
CDR3nt: TGTGCCAGCAATAGAGTTAGTAGGACTCCGAGGGTCCACGAGCAGTACTTC
CDR3aa: CASNRVSRTPRVHEQYF

d_gene: NA
len: 15
j_gene: TRBJ1-1
v_gene: TRBV7-9
abundance: many
CDR3nt: TGTGCCAGCACGGGGGGAATTCAGGGGAACACTGAAGCTTTCTTT
CDR3aa: CASTGGIQGNTEAFF

d_gene: NA
len: 13
j_gene: TRBJ1-5
v_gene: TRBV12-3/TRBV12-4
abundance: NA
CDR3nt: TGTGCCAGCAGAACCCAGGGTAATCAGCCCCAGCATTTT
CDR3aa: CASRTQGNQPQHF

d_gene: NA
len: 13
j_gene: TRBJ1-5
v_gene: TRBV29-1
abundance: NA
CDR3nt: TGCAGCGTTTCGACAGGCCTCAATCAGCCCCAGCATTTT
CDR3aa: CSVSTGLNQPQHF

d_gene: NA
len: 13
j_gene: TRBJ2-5
v_gene: TRBV2
abundance: NA
CDR3nt: TGTGCCAGTGACAGTAGAGGTGTACAGCCCCAGTACTTC
CDR3aa: CASDSRGVQPQYF

d_gene: NA
len: 18
j_gene: TRBJ1-1
v_gene: TRBV7-9
abundance: once
CDR3nt: TGTGCCAGCAGCCCCTCAGGACGACATGGGGGAATGAACACTGAAGCTTTCTTT
CDR3aa: CASSPSGRHGGMNTEAFF

d_gene: TRBD1
len: 14
j_gene: TRBJ1-2
v_gene: TRBV29-1
abundance: NA
CDR3nt: TGCAGCGTGCCCCGGACAGGGGGGAACTATGGCTACACCTTC
CDR3aa: CSVPRTGGNYGYTF

d_gene: TRBD1
len: 19
j_gene: TRBJ2-6
v_gene: TRBV6-5
abundance: many
CDR3nt: TGTGCCAGCAGCCTATTTCCGGGACAGGGGTTTTCTGGGGCCAACGTCCTGACTTTC
CDR3aa: CASSLFPGQGFSGANVLTF

d_gene: NA
len: 12
j_gene: TRBJ2-5
v_gene: TRBV20-1
abundance: NA
CDR3nt: TGCAGTGCCCAGACCCGAGAAGAGACCCAGTACTTC
CDR3aa: CSAQTREETQYF

d_gene: NA
len: 13
j_gene: TRBJ1-5
v_gene: TRBV13
abundance: many
CDR3nt: TGTGCCAGCAGCTTAAAGGGGTTTCAGCCCCAGCATTTT
CDR3aa: CASSLKGFQPQHF

d_gene: TRBD1
len: 17
j_gene: TRBJ1-2
v_gene: TRBV6-6
abundance: few
CDR3nt: TGTGCCAGCAGTGAAGGAATCTTCGGGACAGGGGGCGTTGGCTACACCTTC
CDR3aa: CASSEGIFGTGGVGYTF

d_gene: TRBD1
len: 14
j_gene: TRBJ2-5
v_gene: TRBV5-5
abundance: few
CDR3nt: TGTGCCAGCAGCAGGGACAGCACTCAAGAGACCCAGTACTTC
CDR3aa: CASSRDSTQETQYF

d_gene: NA
len: 15
j_gene: TRBJ1-1
v_gene: TRBV7-8
abundance: few
CDR3nt: TGTGCCAGCAGCTTAGGGGGCGCATCTCGCATTGAGGCTTTCTTT
CDR3aa: CASSLGGASRIEAFF

d_gene: NA
len: 14
j_gene: TRBJ1-2
v_gene: TRBV10-3
abundance: NA
CDR3nt: TGTGCCATCAGTGCCCAGACAGGAGTGCGCACCTACACCTTC
CDR3aa: CAISAQTGVRTYTF

d_gene: NA
len: 15
j_gene: TRBJ1-5
v_gene: TRBV4-1
abundance: many
CDR3nt: TGCGCCAGCAGCCCCCGATACGGAGGGAATCAGCCCCAGCATTTT
CDR3aa: CASSPRYGGNQPQHF

d_gene: NA
len: 13
j_gene: TRBJ1-2
v_gene: TRBV12-3/TRBV12-4
abundance: few
CDR3nt: TGTGCCAGCAGTTTCGGACACTCCTATGGCTACACCTTC
CDR3aa: CASSFGHSYGYTF

d_gene: NA
len: 12
j_gene: TRBJ2-7
v_gene: TRBV29-1
abundance: NA
CDR3nt: TGCAGCGTTGGTGTGCGGGGCGCCGAGCAGTACTTC
CDR3aa: CSVGVRGAEQYF

d_gene: NA
len: 12
j_gene: TRBJ1-1
v_gene: TRBV7-2
abundance: NA
CDR3nt: TGTGCCAGCAGCTTAGCACGGGCTCAAGCTTTCTTT
CDR3aa: CASSLARAQAFF

d_gene: NA
len: 14
j_gene: TRBJ1-1
v_gene: TRBV7-2
abundance: many
CDR3nt: TGTGCCAGCAGCTCCAGGGGTATGAACACTGAAGCTTTCTTT
CDR3aa: CASSSRGMNTEAFF

d_gene: NA
len: 16
j_gene: TRBJ2-5
v_gene: TRBV7-8
abundance: NA
CDR3nt: TGTGCCAGCTGTGCCCCCGGGCCGAGAAAACAAGAGACCCAGTACTTC
CDR3aa: CASCAPGPRKQETQYF

d_gene: NA
len: 12
j_gene: TRBJ1-2
v_gene: TRBV25-1
abundance: NA
CDR3nt: TGTGCCAGCAGTGCAGGGGCGCAAGGCTACACCTTC
CDR3aa: CASSAGAQGYTF

d_gene: NA
len: 13
j_gene: TRBJ2-7
v_gene: TRBV19
abundance: NA
CDR3nt: TGCAGTACCGCTAATAGGGACTCCTACGAGCAGTACTTC
CDR3aa: CSTANRDSYEQYF

d_gene: NA
len: 13
j_gene: TRBJ1-1
v_gene: TRBV30
abundance: few
CDR3nt: TGTGCCTGGAATCGCGGGGCGGACACTGAAGCTTTCTTT
CDR3aa: CAWNRGADTEAFF

d_gene: NA
len: 14
j_gene: TRBJ1-1
v_gene: TRBV2
abundance: many
CDR3nt: TGTGCCAGCAGTGGCACACAGGGTAGGCCTGAAGCTTTCTTT
CDR3aa: CASSGTQGRPEAFF

d_gene: NA
len: 15
j_gene: TRBJ2-5
v_gene: TRBV5-1
abundance: NA
CDR3nt: TGCGCCAGCAGCTTAAAGACAGGCTACCAAGAGACCCAGTACTTC
CDR3aa: CASSLKTGYQETQYF

d_gene: NA
len: 17
j_gene: TRBJ2-7
v_gene: TRBV7-8
abundance: NA
CDR3nt: TGTGCCAGCAGCGGCTCTCGAAGGGGTAGCAATCAGCCCCAGCAGTACTTC
CDR3aa: CASSGSRRGSNQPQQYF

d_gene: TRBD1
len: 15
j_gene: TRBJ1-3
v_gene: TRBV5-4
abundance: NA
CDR3nt: TGTGCCAGCAGCGCGACAGGGTTCGATGGAAACACCATATATTTT
CDR3aa: CASSATGFDGNTIYF

d_gene: NA
len: 17
j_gene: TRBJ2-6
v_gene: TRBV5-1
abundance: many
CDR3nt: TGCGCCAGCAGCCTAAACGACGGGTACTCTGGGGCCAACGTCCTGACTTTC
CDR3aa: CASSLNDGYSGANVLTF

d_gene: NA
len: 15
j_gene: TRBJ1-1
v_gene: TRBV7-9
abundance: NA
CDR3nt: TGTGCCAGCAGCTTAAAAAGCGGAGGAAACACTGAAGCTTTCTTT
CDR3aa: CASSLKSGGNTEAFF

d_gene: NA
len: 16
j_gene: TRBJ1-1
v_gene: TRBV20-1
abundance: NA
CDR3nt: TGCAGTGCTACGATCCCGGGACGGTCGATGAACACTGAAGCTTTCTTT
CDR3aa: CSATIPGRSMNTEAFF

d_gene: NA
len: 13
j_gene: TRBJ2-5
v_gene: TRBV7-9
abundance: NA
CDR3nt: TGTGCCAGCAACCACCACGGTGCGGAGACCCAGTACTTC
CDR3aa: CASNHHGAETQYF

d_gene: TRBD1
len: 14
j_gene: TRBJ1-6
v_gene: TRBV18
abundance: NA
CDR3nt: TGTGCCAGCTCACCAAGGGACAGGATTTATCCCCTCCACTTT
CDR3aa: CASSPRDRIYPLHF

d_gene: NA
len: 13
j_gene: TRBJ2-7
v_gene: TRBV5-1
abundance: NA
CDR3nt: TGCGCCAGCAGGGCCAGGGACTCCTACGAGCAGTACTTC
CDR3aa: CASRARDSYEQYF

d_gene: TRBD2
len: 15
j_gene: TRBJ2-1
v_gene: TRBV2
abundance: NA
CDR3nt: TGTGCCAGTTACATGGTAGCGGGAGGGCCTTATGAGCAGTTCTTC
CDR3aa: CASYMVAGGPYEQFF

d_gene: TRBD1
len: 15
j_gene: TRBJ1-5
v_gene: TRBV7-2
abundance: NA
CDR3nt: TGTGCCAGCAGCTTTCGGACAGGCCCACCACTGGCCCAGCATTTT
CDR3aa: CASSFRTGPPLAQHF